The present T cell receptor beta chain was sequenced within a study of molecular identifiers for immune sequencing clone quantification. This clonotype was observed many times. Its target is unknown. Researchers sorted naive CD8 T cells as cells that were CD8+CD4-CCR7+CD45RA+. The authors built bulk TCR libraries by previously described methods with listed TCR primers. TCRdb recomputed calls from the PCR reads with MiXCR, one row per CDR3 protein. The sample holds more than 60,000 distinct CDR3 sequences; 15% to 20% are singletons and the top ten take about 1.5%. The CDR3 is 15 amino acids. V shed 6 bases and J 4 bases; nucleotides not matched to a gene: 2. Study-wide results and caveats: Clones exceeding 20 RNA copies carried over 99% of effector molecules but under 1% of naive-cell molecules.

The sample taken for sequencing was naive CD8+ T cells from blood, with Jurkat cell RNA spiked in. Documented subset: FACS-sorted CD8+CD4-CCR7+CD45RA+ naive T cells. The source is a human donor in good health. Some libraries in this study had Jurkat cell RNA spiked in. The chain is built from TRBV12-3 or TRBV12-4 and TRBJ2-3, with 15 bases identical to TRBD2. CDR3 sequence: CASRRTSGRADTQYF. In DNA form, the CDR3 reads TGTGCCAGCAGAAGGACTAGCGGGAGGGCAGATACGCAGTATTTT.